One and the same sample provided the 19 T cell receptor beta chains below, sequenced in a study of OX40 agonist ivuxolimab in advanced cancers. Profiled with immunoSEQ multiplex PCR; TCRdb holds only in-frame clones, not every one. The table records more than 55,000 clones, 70% to 90% of them present only once. The input for sequencing was CD4+ or CD8+ T cells sorted from blood, taken in a trial of the OX40 agonist ivuxolimab. Receptors originate from an adult with an advanced solid tumor such as melanoma, head and neck, liver or kidney cancer.

J is TRBJ1-6 and V is TRBV7-3; D unclear. Germline values: CDR1 SGHTA, CDR2 FQGTGA. The CDR3 is 13 residues long. V was trimmed by 5 bases and J by 7 bases, leaving 9 bases between them. The CDR3 bases are TGTGCCAGCAGCCGAACCACGAATTCACCCCTCCACTTT. Its translation: CASSRTTNSPLHF.

This clone was found once. The chain is built from TRBV7-2 and TRBJ2-6, with D perhaps being TRBD1 or TRBD2 (5 bases each). V was trimmed by 5 bases and J by 2 bases, leaving 7 bases between them. Germline lookup yields CDR1 SGHTA and CDR2 FQGNSA. The CDR3 runs to 14 residues. CDR3 region: CASSRGAGANVLTF. CDR3 sequence (DNA): TGTGCCAGCAGCCGAGGGGCTGGGGCCAACGTCCTGACTTTC.

On this clone itself: The identical CDR3 is also encoded by other nucleotide sequences in the sample. The chain's CDR3 is CASSRTGGGTEAFF. Here the CDR3 DNA reads TGCGCCAGCAGCAGGACGGGGGGAGGCACTGAAGCTTTCTTT. The genes are TRBV5-1 and TRBJ1-1; maybe TRBD1 (5 bases). CDR3 size: 14 residues. Germline CDR1 is SGHRS and CDR2 is YFSETQ. V lost 4 bases and J lost 4, with 14 bases in between.

The V gene is TRBV29-1, the J gene TRBJ2-7; no definite D call. Germline V gives CDR1 SQVTM, CDR2 ANQGSEA. Trimming took 5 bases from V and 3 from J, leaving 8 bases between them. This CDR3 contains 11 residues. The CDR3 region has the DNA TGCAGCGTTTCCCGGAACTACGAGCAGTACTTC. Its translation: CSVSRNYEQYF.

V is TRBV7-2 and J is TRBJ2-7; D is ambiguous. The length of the CDR3 is 14 residues. CDR1 and CDR2 from the germline V gene are SGHTA and FQGNSA. The germline V and J ends were trimmed by 7 bases and 0 bases, with 13 bases remaining between them. The CDR3 DNA is TGTGCCAGCACCCCGGAGAGGAGCTCCTACGAGCAGTACTTC. Protein sequence: CASTPERSSYEQYF.

The gene calls are TRBV6-1 and TRBJ1-2, with D tentatively TRBD1 (6 bases). The CDR3 runs 14 residues. Germline CDR1 reads MNHNS; CDR2 reads SASEGT. V gave up 7 bases and J gave up 4 bases, with 16 bases separating them. The CDR3 nucleotides are TGTGCCAGCATACCCGCGGACAGACTCTATGGCTACACCTTC. Its protein product is CASIPADRLYGYTF.

This clone was observed a handful of times. The chain is built from TRBV4-2 and TRBJ2-1; D perhaps matches TRBD1 (5 bases). Germline V gene data show CDR1 as LGHNA and CDR2 as YNFKEQ. V gave up 1 base and J gave up 8 bases, with 12 bases separating them. The CDR3 contains 14 residues. In DNA form, the CDR3 reads TGTGCCAGCAGCCAAGTCCAGGGTGTCCATGAGCAGTTCTTC. Its protein is CASSQVQGVHEQFF.

The chain joins TRBV7-9 to TRBJ1-2; D gene uncertain. CDR3 length: 14 residues. Trimming took 5 bases from V and 7 from J, leaving 17 bases between them. Germline values: CDR1 SEHNR, CDR2 FQNEAQ (reference sequence). The CDR3 nucleotides read TGTGCCAGCAGCCCCCTCGGCAGCGGGTCTGGCTACACCTTC. Amino acid sequence: CASSPLGSGSGYTF.

This chain joins TRBV6-5 and TRBJ1-4; 9 bases align to TRBD1. With 5 bases clipped from V and 7 bases from J, the junction kept 5 bases outside the gene matches. Germline assignment: CDR1 MNHEY and CDR2 SVGAGI. The CDR3 is made up of 14 amino acids. The CDR3 loop reads CASSKQGAGEKLFF. The CDR3 DNA follows: TGTGCCAGCAGTAAACAGGGGGCGGGTGAAAAACTGTTTTTT.

The chain carries TRBV18 and TRBJ2-6; 7 nucleotides align to TRBD2. The CDR3 contains 18 residues. Losses at the gene ends were 6 bases for V and 0 bases for J; bases not matched to a gene: 11. From germline, CDR1 is KGHSH and CDR2 LQKENI. Here the CDR3 DNA reads TGTGCCAGCTCCCTAAGCGCGGGGGACCTCTCTGGGGCCAACGTCCTGACTTTC. This codes for CASSLSAGDLSGANVLTF.

V usage is TRBV10-3 and J usage is TRBJ1-4; D gene uncertain. The V gene lost 2 bases and the J gene lost 10 bases, with 11 bases spanning the gap. From germline, CDR1 is ENHRY and CDR2 SYGVKD. The CDR3 runs to 13 residues. This chain's CDR3 is CAISEPSPAKLFF. The CDR3 DNA reads as TGTGCCATCAGTGAGCCCTCCCCTGCAAAACTGTTTTTT.

The gene calls are TRBV27 and TRBJ1-6, with D unclear. Germline-derived CDR1 and CDR2 are MNHEY and SMNVEV (reference sequence). The CDR3 contains 13 residues. Trimming removed 6 bases from V and 10 bases from J, with 13 bases in between. The CDR3 nucleotides are TGTGCCAGCAGCTGGACCGAGGGATCACCCCTCCACTTT. Translation: CASSWTEGSPLHF.

The chain recombines TRBV5-1 with TRBJ1-1; D uncertain. V lost 0 bases to trimming and J lost 5 bases, with 11 bases between them. Germline-derived CDR1 and CDR2 are SGHRS and YFSETQ. This CDR3 is built from 14 residues. The chain's CDR3 is CASSLVDSRTEAFF. In DNA form, the CDR3 reads TGCGCCAGCAGCTTGGTGGATAGTAGGACTGAAGCTTTCTTT.

This clone ranks as medium-sized. The chain couples TRBV7-6 to TRBJ2-7; D call uncertain. Germline V gives CDR1 SGHVS, CDR2 FNYEAQ. This CDR3 is built from 13 residues. V dropped 2 bases and J dropped 2 bases, with 7 bases sitting between them. For the CDR3, the DNA is TGTGCCAGCAGCTTAAGCAGTACCTACGAGCAGTACTTC. Protein sequence: CASSLSSTYEQYF. The full variable domain, in which reference TRBV7-6 and TRBJ2-7 provide the parts outside the CDR3, is GAGVSQSPRYKVTKRGQDVALRCDPISGHVSLYWYRQALGQGPEFLTYFNYEAQQDKSGLPNDRFSAERPEGSISTLTIQRTEQRDSAMYRCASSLSSTYEQYFGPGTRLTVT.

In regard to this clone: Other DNA sequences in the sample encode the same CDR3. The gene calls are TRBV2 and TRBJ2-7; D not certain. V lost 10 bases to trimming and J lost 6 bases, with 7 bases between them. The CDR3 consists of 9 residues. Germline-derived CDR1 and CDR2 are SNHLY and FYNNEI. The CDR3 coding sequence is TGTGCCATCGGGCTCGAGCAGTACTTC. This translates into CAIGLEQYF.

The chain recombines TRBV5-1 with TRBJ2-3; D not resolved. The CDR3 is 12 amino acids. Germline loops: CDR1 SGHRS, CDR2 YFSETQ. Trimming took off 4 bases at V and 1 base at J, with 4 bases between the two ends. In DNA form, the CDR3 reads TGCGCCAGCAGCCTGCGCACAGATACGCAGTATTTT. This sequence encodes CASSLRTDTQYF.

The rearrangement uses TRBV11-2 and TRBJ2-7; 8 nucleotides agree with TRBD2. CDR1 and CDR2 from the germline V gene are SGHAT and FQNNGV. The V and J ends lost 1 base and 1 base, in that order; junction bases with no gene match: 3. CDR3 size: 15 residues. The DNA for the CDR3 is TGTGCCAGCAGCTTAGTTGCTAGCGGGTCCTACGAGCAGTACTTC. As protein: CASSLVASGSYEQYF.

The chain uses TRBV7-2 and TRBJ1-5; perhaps TRBD1 as D (5 bases). V was trimmed by 7 bases and J by 0 bases, leaving 10 bases between them. CDR1 is SGHTA and CDR2 is FQGNSA in the germline V gene. CDR3 size: 14 residues. CDR3 DNA: TGTGCCAGCACGATAGGGGATAGCAATCAGCCCCAGCATTTT. Amino acid sequence: CASTIGDSNQPQHF. The full variable domain, completed using reference TRBV7-2 and TRBJ1-5, is GAGVSQSPSNKVTEKGKDVELRCDPISGHTALYWYRQSLGQGLEFLIYFQGNSAPDKSGLPSDRFSAERTGGSVSTLTIQRTQQEDSAVYLCASTIGDSNQPQHFGDGTRLSIL.

The V gene is TRBV7-2, the J gene TRBJ2-7; TRBD2 aligns across 10 bases. In germline, CDR1 is SGHTA, CDR2 FQGNSA. V shed 3 bases, J shed 3 bases, and the junction held 8 bases outside the gene matches. The CDR3 contains 16 residues. The CDR3 loop is CASSLGFSGRFYEQYF. For the CDR3, the DNA is TGTGCCAGCAGCTTGGGCTTTAGCGGGAGGTTCTACGAGCAGTACTTC.